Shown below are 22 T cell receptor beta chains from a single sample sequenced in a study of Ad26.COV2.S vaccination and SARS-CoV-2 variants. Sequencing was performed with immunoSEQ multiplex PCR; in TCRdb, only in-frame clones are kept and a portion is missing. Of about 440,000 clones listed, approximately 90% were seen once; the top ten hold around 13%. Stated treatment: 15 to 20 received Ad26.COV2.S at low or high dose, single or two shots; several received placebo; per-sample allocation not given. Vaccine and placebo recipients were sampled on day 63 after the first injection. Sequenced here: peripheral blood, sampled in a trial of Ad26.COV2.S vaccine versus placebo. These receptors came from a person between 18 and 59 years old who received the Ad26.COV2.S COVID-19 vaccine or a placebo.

This CDR3 reads CASSAGSQGPQYF. DNA for the CDR3: TGTGCCAGCAGCGCCGGCTCACAGGGGCCCCAGTACTTC. V usage is TRBV7-2 and J usage is TRBJ2-5; TRBD1 agrees at 7 bases. CDR1 SGHTA and CDR2 FQGNSA come from the germline V gene. Losses at the gene ends were 5 bases for V and 9 bases for J; bases not matched to a gene: 9. The length of the CDR3 is 13 residues.

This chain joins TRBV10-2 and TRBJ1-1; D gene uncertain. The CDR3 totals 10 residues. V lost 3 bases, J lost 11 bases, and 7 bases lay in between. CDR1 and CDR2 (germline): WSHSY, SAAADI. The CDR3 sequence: CASSDDSAFF. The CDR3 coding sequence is TGCGCCAGCAGTGATGACTCTGCTTTCTTT.

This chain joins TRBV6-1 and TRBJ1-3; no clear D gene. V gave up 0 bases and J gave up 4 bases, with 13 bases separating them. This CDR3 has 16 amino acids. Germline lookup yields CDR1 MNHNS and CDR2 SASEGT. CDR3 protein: CASSEAGVGYGNTIYF. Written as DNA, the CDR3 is TGTGCCAGCAGTGAAGCGGGAGTGGGGTACGGAAACACCATATATTTT.

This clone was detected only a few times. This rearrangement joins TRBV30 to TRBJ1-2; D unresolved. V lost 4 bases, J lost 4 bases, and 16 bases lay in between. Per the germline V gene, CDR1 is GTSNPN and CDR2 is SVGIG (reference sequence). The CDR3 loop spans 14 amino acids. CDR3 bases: TGTGCCTGGACCTCAGGAGGAGGGAGCTATGGCTACACCTTC. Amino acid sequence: CAWTSGGGSYGYTF.

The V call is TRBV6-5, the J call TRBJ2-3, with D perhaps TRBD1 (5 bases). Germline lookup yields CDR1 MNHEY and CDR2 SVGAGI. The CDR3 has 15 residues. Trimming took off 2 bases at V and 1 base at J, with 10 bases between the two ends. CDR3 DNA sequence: TGTGCCAGCAGTTACGACAGAGACGGCACAGATACGCAGTATTTT. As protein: CASSYDRDGTDTQYF.

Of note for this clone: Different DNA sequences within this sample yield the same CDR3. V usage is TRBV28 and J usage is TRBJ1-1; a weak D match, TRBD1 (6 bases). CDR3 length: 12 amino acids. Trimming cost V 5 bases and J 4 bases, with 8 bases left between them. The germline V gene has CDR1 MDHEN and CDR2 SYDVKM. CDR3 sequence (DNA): TGTGCCAGCAGTACAGGGCCCACTGAAGCTTTCTTT. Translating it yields CASSTGPTEAFF.

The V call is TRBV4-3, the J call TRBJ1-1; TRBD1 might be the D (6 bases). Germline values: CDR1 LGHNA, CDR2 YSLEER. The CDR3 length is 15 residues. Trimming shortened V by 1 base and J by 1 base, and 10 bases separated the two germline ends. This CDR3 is CASSQVGGANTEAFF. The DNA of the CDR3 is TGCGCCAGCAGCCAAGTCGGGGGGGCGAACACTGAAGCTTTCTTT.

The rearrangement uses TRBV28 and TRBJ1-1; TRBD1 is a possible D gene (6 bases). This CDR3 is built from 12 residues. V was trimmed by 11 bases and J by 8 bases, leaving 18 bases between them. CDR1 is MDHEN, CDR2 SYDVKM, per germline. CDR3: CASGANNVEAFF. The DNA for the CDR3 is TGTGCCTCGGGGGCGAACAATGTGGAAGCTTTCTTT.

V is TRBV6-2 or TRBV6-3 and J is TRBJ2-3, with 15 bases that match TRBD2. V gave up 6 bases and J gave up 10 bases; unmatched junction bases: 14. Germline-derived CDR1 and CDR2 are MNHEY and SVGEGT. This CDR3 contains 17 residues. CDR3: CASSPGTSGRLPRAQYF. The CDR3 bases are TGTGCCAGCAGCCCCGGGACTAGCGGGAGGCTACCTCGGGCGCAGTATTTT.

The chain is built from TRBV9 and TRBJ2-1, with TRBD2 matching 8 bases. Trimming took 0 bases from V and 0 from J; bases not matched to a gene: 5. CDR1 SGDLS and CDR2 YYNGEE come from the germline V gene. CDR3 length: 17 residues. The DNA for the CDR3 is TGTGCCAGCAGCGTAGATGAGCGGGAGAGCTCCTACAATGAGCAGTTCTTC. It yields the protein CASSVDERESSYNEQFF.

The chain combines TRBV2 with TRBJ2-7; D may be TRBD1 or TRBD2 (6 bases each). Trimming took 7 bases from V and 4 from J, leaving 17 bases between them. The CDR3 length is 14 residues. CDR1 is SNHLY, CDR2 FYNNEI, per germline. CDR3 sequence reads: CASTGAGRGYEQYF. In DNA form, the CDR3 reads TGTGCCAGCACGGGGGCAGGTCGGGGATACGAGCAGTACTTC.

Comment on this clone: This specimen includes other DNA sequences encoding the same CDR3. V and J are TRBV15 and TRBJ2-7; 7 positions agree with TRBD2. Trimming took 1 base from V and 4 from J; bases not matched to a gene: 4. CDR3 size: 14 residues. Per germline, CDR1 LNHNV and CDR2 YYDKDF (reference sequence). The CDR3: CATSRGGGPYEQYF. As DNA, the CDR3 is TGTGCCACCAGCAGAGGGGGAGGGCCTTACGAGCAGTACTTC.

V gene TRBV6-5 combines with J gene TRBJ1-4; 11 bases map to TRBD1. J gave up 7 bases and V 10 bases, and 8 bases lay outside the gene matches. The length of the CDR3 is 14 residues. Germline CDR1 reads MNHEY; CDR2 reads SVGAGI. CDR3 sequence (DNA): TGTGCCACCACCAGTGGGACAGGGGGTGAAAAACTGTTTTTT. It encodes CATTSGTGGEKLFF.

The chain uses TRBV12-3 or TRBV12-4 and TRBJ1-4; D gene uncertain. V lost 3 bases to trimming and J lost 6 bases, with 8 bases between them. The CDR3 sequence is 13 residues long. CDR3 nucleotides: TGTGCCAGCAGTTTTATCTTGGATGAAAAACTGTTTTTT. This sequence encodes CASSFILDEKLFF.

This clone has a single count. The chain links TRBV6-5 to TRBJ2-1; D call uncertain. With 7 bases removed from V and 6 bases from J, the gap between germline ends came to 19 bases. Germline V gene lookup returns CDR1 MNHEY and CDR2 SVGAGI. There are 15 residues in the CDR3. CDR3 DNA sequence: TGTGCCAGCAAACCGACGCGATTGCAGACCAATGAGCAGTTCTTC. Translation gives CASKPTRLQTNEQFF.

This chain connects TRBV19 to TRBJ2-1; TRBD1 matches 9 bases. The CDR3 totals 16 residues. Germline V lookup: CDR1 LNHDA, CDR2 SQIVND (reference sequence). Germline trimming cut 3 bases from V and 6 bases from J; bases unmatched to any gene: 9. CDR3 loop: CASSMLYRGQGNEQFF. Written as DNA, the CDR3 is TGTGCCAGTAGTATGCTCTATAGGGGACAGGGCAATGAGCAGTTCTTC. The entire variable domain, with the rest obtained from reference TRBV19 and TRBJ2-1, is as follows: DGGITQSPKYLFRKEGQNVTLSCEQNLNHDAMYWYRQDPGQGLRLIYYSQIVNDFQKGDIAEGYSVSREKKESFPLTVTSAQKNPTAFYLCASSMLYRGQGNEQFFGPGTRLTVL.

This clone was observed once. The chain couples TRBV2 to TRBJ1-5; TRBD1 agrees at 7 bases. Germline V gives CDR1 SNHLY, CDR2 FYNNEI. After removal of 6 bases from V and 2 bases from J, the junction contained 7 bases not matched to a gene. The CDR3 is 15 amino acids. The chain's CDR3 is CASRDVGTGNQPQHF. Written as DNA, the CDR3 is TGTGCCAGCAGAGACGTGGGGACAGGCAATCAGCCCCAGCATTTT.

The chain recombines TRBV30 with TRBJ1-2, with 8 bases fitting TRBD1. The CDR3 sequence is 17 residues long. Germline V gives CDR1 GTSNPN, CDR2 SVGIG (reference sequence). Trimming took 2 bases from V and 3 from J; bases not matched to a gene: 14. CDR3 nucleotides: TGTGCCTGGAGTTTAAAACGGGCAGGGGGCGAGGACTATGGCTACACCTTC. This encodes CAWSLKRAGGEDYGYTF. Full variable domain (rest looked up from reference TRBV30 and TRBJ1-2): SQTIHQWPATLVQPVGSPLSLECTVEGTSNPNLYWYRQAAGRGLQLLFYSVGIGQISSEVPQNLSASRPQDRQFILSSKKLLLSDSGFYLCAWSLKRAGGEDYGYTFGSGTRLTVV.

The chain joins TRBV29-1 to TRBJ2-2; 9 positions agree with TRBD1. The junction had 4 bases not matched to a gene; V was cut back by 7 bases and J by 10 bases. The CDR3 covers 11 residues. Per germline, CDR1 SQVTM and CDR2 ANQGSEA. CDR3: CSGGQGEELFF. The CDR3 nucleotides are TGCAGCGGGGGACAGGGCGAGGAGCTGTTTTTT.

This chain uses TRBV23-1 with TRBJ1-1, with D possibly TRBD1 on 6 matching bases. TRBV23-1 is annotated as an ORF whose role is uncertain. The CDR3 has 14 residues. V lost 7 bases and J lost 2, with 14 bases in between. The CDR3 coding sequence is TGCGCCAGCACGATAAGACAGGACAACACTGAAGCTTTCTTT. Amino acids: CASTIRQDNTEAFF.

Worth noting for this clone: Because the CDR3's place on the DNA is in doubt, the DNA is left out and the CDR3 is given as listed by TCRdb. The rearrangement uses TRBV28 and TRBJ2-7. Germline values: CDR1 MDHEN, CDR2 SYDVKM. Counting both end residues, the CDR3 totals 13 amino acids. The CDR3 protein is CASSSSPTYEQYF.

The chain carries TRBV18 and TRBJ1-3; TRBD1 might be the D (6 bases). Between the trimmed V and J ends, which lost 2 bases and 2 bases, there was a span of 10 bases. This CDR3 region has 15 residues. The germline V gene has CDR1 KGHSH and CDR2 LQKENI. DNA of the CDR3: TGTGCCAGCTCACCAGGGAGGACAGCTGGAAACACCATATATTTT. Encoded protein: CASSPGRTAGNTIYF.